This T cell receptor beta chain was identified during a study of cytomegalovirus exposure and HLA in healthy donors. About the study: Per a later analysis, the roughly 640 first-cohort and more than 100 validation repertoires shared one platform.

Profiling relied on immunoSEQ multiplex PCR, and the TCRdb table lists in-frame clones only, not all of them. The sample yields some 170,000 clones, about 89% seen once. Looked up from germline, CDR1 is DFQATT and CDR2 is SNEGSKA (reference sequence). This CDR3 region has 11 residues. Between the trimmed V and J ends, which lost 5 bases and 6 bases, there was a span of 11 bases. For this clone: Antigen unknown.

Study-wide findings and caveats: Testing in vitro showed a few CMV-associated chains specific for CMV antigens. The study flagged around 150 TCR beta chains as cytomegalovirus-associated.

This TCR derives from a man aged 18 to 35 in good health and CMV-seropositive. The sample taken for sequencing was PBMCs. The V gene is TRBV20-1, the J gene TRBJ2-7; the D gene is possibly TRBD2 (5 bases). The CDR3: CSAGLPREQYF. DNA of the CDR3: TGCAGTGCTGGACTCCCGCGCGAGCAGTACTTC.